The clone carrying this TCR beta chain has a count of ten or more. Trimming took off 7 bases at V and 6 bases at J, with 14 bases between the two ends. CDR1 SQVTM and CDR2 ANQGSEA come from the germline V gene. The CDR3 consists of 12 residues. Unique molecular identifiers tagged the TCRbeta library. In TCRdb, the PCR reads were re-called with MiXCR into one record per CDR3 protein. The sample holds 200,000 or so distinct CDR3 sequences, around 5.9% seen once. This record comes from a study of T-cell reconstitution after alpha-beta-depleted transplantation in children. The chain is built from TRBV29-1 and TRBJ2-3, with D possibly being TRBD1 (6 bases). Sequencing used PBMCs, obtained before TCRalphabeta/CD19-depleted stem cell transplant. This TCR was sampled from a girl under three years old with combined immunodeficiency, due to receive a stem cell transplant. CDR3 loop: CSATQGMDTQYF. In nucleotides, the CDR3 is TGCAGCGCAACCCAGGGGATGGATACGCAGTATTTT.